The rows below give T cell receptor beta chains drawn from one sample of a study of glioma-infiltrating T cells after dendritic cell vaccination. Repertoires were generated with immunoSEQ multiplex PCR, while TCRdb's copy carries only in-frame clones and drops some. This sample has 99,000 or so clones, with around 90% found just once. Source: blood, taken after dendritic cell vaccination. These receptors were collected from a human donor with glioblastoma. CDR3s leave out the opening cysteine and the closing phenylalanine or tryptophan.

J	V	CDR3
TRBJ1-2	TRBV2	ASSGLGTLLYGYT
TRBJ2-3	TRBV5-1	ASSFTSPDTQY
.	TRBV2	ASSRQGLSYEQY
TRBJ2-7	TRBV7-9	ASRPAHGGQGYSYEQY
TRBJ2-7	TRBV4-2	ASSQSPGLAGRGEQY
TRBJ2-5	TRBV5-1	ASSTLAGSYQETQY
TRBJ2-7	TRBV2	ASKGQRAYEQY
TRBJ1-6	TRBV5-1	ASCSGTANSPLH
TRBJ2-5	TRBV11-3	ASSLTGQGETQY
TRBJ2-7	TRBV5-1	ASSLGGITYEQY
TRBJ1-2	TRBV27	ASRPLVGVHGYT
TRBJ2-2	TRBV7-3	ASGGETGELF
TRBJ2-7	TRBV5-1	ASSLAGTGFYEQY
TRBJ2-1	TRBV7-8	ASSPRWRGASDTYNEQF
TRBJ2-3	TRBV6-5	ASSYSISAGTDTQY
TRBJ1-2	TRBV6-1	ASSEEGAGYT
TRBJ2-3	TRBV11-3	ASSTGTSGYTDTQY
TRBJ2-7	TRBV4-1	ASSQGLAGAYEQY
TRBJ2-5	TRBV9	ASSVVGGLETQY
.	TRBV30	AWESLGNYEQY
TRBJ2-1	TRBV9	ASSLTSGAYNEQF
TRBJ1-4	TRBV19	ASSRDLTGEKLF
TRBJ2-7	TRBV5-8	ASSLFRGGGRGEQY
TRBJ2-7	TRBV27	ASGGLANEQY
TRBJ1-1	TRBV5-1	ASSPGDLTGAEAF
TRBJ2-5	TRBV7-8	ASSRTGTLRETQY
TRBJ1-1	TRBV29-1	SVDSGVMNTEAF
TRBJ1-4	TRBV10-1	ASSENSNEKLF
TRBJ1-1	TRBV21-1	ASSKGSDGEALNTEAF
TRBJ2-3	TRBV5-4	ASSPPRLAATDTQY
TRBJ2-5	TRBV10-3	AISDPRTYQETQY
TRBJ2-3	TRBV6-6	ASSSQTAQFSDTQY
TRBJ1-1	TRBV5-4	ASSPGGGRTEAF
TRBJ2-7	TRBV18	ASSPIAASYEQY
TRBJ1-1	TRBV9	ASSGDIINTEAF
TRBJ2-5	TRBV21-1	ARPGTRAEGTQY
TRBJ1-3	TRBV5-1	ASSGGNSGNTIY
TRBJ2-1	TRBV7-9	ASSGRASGAFLYNEQF
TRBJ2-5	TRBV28	ASSPPSRLAVQETQY